This passage covers 13 T cell receptor beta chains from one sample sequenced in a study of T cells in Graves' hyperthyroidism and ophthalmopathy (dated by TCRdb to between 2017 and 2020). Library prep was done by multiplex PCR. Sequencer: Illumina HiSeq 2000. TCR beta CDR3 regions were amplified from RNA transcripts. For the first round of RT-PCR on the TCR CDR3, the HTBI primer set was used together with the Qiagen OneStep RT-PCR kit. TCRdb ran its own pipeline on the public reads, namely fastp trimming at Q25 and MiXCR clone calling, and kept in-frame beta chains. Every entry covers one CDR3 protein and lists the most common genes and DNA from its rows. Present in this sample are 300,000 to 400,000 distinct CDR3 sequences, 18% of which were seen just once. The ten top clones hold roughly 49% of the sample. Sequenced sample: blood. Source of these receptors: a woman between 50 and 59 years old with Graves' hyperthyroidism.

The chain uses TRBV19 and TRBJ2-1, with 8 bases fitting TRBD2. The CDR3 runs 14 residues. V lost 3 bases to trimming and J lost 8 bases; unmatched junction nucleotides: 6. Germline V lookup: CDR1 LNHDA, CDR2 SQIVND (reference sequence). The CDR3 reads CASSMRGAIDEQFF. In DNA form, the CDR3 reads TGTGCCAGTAGTATGCGGGGGGCGATTGATGAGCAGTTCTTC. Together with reference TRBV19 and TRBJ2-1, the CDR3 gives the full variable domain: DGGITQSPKYLFRKEGQNVTLSCEQNLNHDAMYWYRQDPGQGLRLIYYSQIVNDFQKGDIAEGYSVSREKKESFPLTVTSAQKNPTAFYLCASSMRGAIDEQFFGPGTRLTVL.

The chain employs TRBV7-9 and TRBJ2-2, with D hard to call. Germline loops: CDR1 SEHNR, CDR2 FQNEAQ (reference sequence). The CDR3 is 15 residues long. The germline V and J ends were trimmed by 5 bases and 6 bases, with 16 bases remaining between them. The CDR3 is CASSKLDGFAGELFF. In nucleotides, the CDR3 is TGTGCCAGCAGCAAACTGGACGGGTTTGCCGGGGAGCTGTTTTTT.

This clonotype has just a few counts. The CDR3 region has the DNA TGTGCCAGCAGCGTTTTAGTAGATGGCTCTGGAAACACCATATATTTT. Residues: CASSVLVDGSGNTIYF. The chain uses TRBV9 and TRBJ1-3; no reliable D call. V shed 2 bases and J shed 0 bases, with 12 bases lying between them. The germline V gene encodes CDR1 SGDLS and CDR2 YYNGEE. CDR3 size: 16 residues.

The chain combines TRBV29-1 with TRBJ2-2, with 8 nucleotides matching TRBD2. The junction had 17 bases not matched to a gene; V was cut back by 7 bases and J by 7 bases. Germline V gives CDR1 SQVTM, CDR2 ANQGSEA. This CDR3 has 16 residues. The CDR3 DNA reads TGCAGCGCCCGCCTGGGCGGGGGGACTAAGGGCGGGGAGCTGTTTTTT. This gives the protein CSARLGGGTKGGELFF.

This clonotype was counted between two and nine times. The chain employs TRBV5-1 and TRBJ1-4; D gene unclear. Trimming stripped 2 bases from V and 4 bases from J, with 6 bases between. CDR3 length equals 13 residues. Germline CDR1 is SGHRS and CDR2 is YFSETQ. CDR3 residues: CASSFKGNEKLFF. The CDR3 DNA reads as TGCGCCAGCAGCTTCAAGGGTAATGAAAAACTGTTTTTT. Together with reference TRBV5-1 and TRBJ1-4, the CDR3 gives the full variable domain: KAGVTQTPRYLIKTRGQQVTLSCSPISGHRSVSWYQQTPGQGLQFLFEYFSETQRNKGNFPGRFSGRQFSNSRSEMNVSTLELGDSALYLCASSFKGNEKLFFGSGTQLSVL.

This clonotype was seen at least ten times. This chain links TRBV27 with TRBJ1-5, with D possibly TRBD1 on 5 matching bases. Germline-derived CDR1 and CDR2 are MNHEY and SMNVEV (reference sequence). V lost 3 bases and J lost 7, with 10 bases in between. CDR3 length: 13 amino acids. The CDR3 loop reads CASSLTEVQPQHF. The CDR3 region has the DNA TGTGCCAGCAGTTTGACAGAGGTACAGCCCCAGCATTTT.

This clonotype came up many times. The V gene is TRBV2, the J gene TRBJ1-6; D is ambiguous. Trimming stripped 3 bases from V and 0 bases from J, with 9 bases between. The length of the CDR3 is 16 residues. Per the germline V gene, CDR1 is SNHLY and CDR2 is FYNNEI. The CDR3 loop is CASSDLVDSYNSPLHF. CDR3 DNA sequence: TGTGCCAGCAGTGATTTGGTCGACTCCTATAATTCACCCCTCCACTTT.

This clonotype occurred many times. The chain has TRBV11-2 and TRBJ1-2; TRBD1 aligns across 8 bases. V was pared by 5 bases and J by 8 bases, with 10 bases of the junction left unmatched. The CDR3 covers 14 residues. Germline V gene sequence: CDR1 SGHAT, CDR2 FQNNGV. For the CDR3, the DNA is TGTGCCAGCAGCATCCCTTGGACAGGGAGAGGCTACACCTTC. It codes for CASSIPWTGRGYTF.

The V and J genes are TRBV5-1 and TRBJ1-1; 7 bases match TRBD1. Germline values: CDR1 SGHRS, CDR2 YFSETQ. The CDR3 spans 14 residues. The J segment lost 10 bases and the V segment lost 1 base, leaving 10 bases of the junction unmatched. The CDR3 region is CASSLLGTGERAFF. CDR3 bases: TGCGCCAGCAGCTTGTTGGGTACAGGGGAGAGAGCTTTCTTT.

In its sample, this clonotype was seen many times. The V and J genes are TRBV20-1 and TRBJ2-2; tentatively, D is TRBD2 (7 bases). V shed 1 base and J shed 7 bases, with 13 bases lying between them. Germline V CDR1 and CDR2: DFQATT, SNEGSKA (reference sequence). There are 14 residues in the CDR3. The CDR3 sequence is CSARGGGAGGELFF. CDR3 DNA sequence: TGCAGTGCTAGAGGAGGGGGGGCCGGCGGGGAGCTGTTTTTT.

This clonotype was counted between two and nine times. The chain joins TRBV27 to TRBJ2-7; D is undetermined. The CDR3 is made up of 15 amino acids. Trimming took 3 bases from V and 3 from J, leaving 15 bases between them. The germline V gene has CDR1 MNHEY and CDR2 SMNVEV (reference sequence). The CDR3 sequence is CASSLKAEVYYEQYF. The CDR3 region has the DNA TGTGCCAGCAGTTTGAAGGCAGAAGTATACTACGAGCAGTACTTC.

This clonotype was observed a few times. The chain carries TRBV7-9 and TRBJ2-2; 11 bases are shared with TRBD2. V trimming: 5 bases; J trimming: 7 bases; junction bases outside the gene matches: 3. This CDR3 contains 14 residues. Germline V gene data show CDR1 as SEHNR and CDR2 as FQNEAQ (reference sequence). The CDR3 loop reads CASSQTSGNGELFF. CDR3 nucleotides: TGTGCCAGCAGCCAGACTAGCGGGAACGGGGAGCTGTTTTTT. Looking up the rest from reference TRBV7-9 and TRBJ2-2 gives the full variable domain: DTGVSQNPRHKITKRGQNVTFRCDPISEHNRLYWYRQTLGQGPEFLTYFQNEAQLEKSRLLSDRFSAERPKGSFSTLEIQRTEQGDSAMYLCASSQTSGNGELFFGEGSRLTVL.

This clonotype was seen many times. The V call is TRBV20-1, the J call TRBJ2-5; 9 bases map to TRBD2. The V gene end was trimmed by 3 bases and the J gene end by 5 bases; junction bases not matched to a gene: 4. Germline V gene sequence: CDR1 DFQATT, CDR2 SNEGSKA (reference sequence). This CDR3 contains 13 residues. The CDR3 protein is CSARGSGGETQYF. CDR3 sequence (DNA): TGCAGTGCTAGGGGTAGCGGGGGTGAGACCCAGTACTTC.